The T cell receptor (beta chain) described here comes from a study of CD8+CD57+ T cells in acquired aplastic anemia. Background on the study: Mean yield of DNA from sorted CD4+ and CD8+ cells was 3 to 3.5 ug.

Study-wide findings and caveats: Researchers report that around 31 CD8+ CDR3 sequences appeared in both patients and controls.

In patients chosen for sequencing, flow cytometry had shown CD8+CD57+ cell expansion. Among the patients, none had received any therapy at the time of blood sampling. Comments on this clonotype: Its specificity is not known.

Profiling of TCR beta VDJ combinations and CDR3 sequences used genomic DNA as template. TCRdb reanalysed the reads using MiXCR and keeps one entry per CDR3 protein. The sample consists of 310,000 or so distinct CDR3 sequences, approximately 58% of them appearing once. V dropped 1 base and J dropped 5; count of bases not matched to a gene: 5. Germline loops: CDR1 DFQATT, CDR2 SNEGSKA (reference sequence). This CDR3 region has 14 residues. This receptor was taken from a human donor with aplastic anemia. The chain carries TRBV20-1 and TRBJ2-7; 10 nucleotides align to TRBD2. Material for sequencing was sorted CD4+, CD8+, or CD8+CD57+ T cells (not recorded which) from PBMCs. The CDR3 bases are TGCAGTGCTAGAGTACCTAGCGGGAGTAACGAGCAGTACTTC. Translating gives CSARVPSGSNEQYF.